This TCR beta chain was observed in a study of beta chain features in type 1 diabetes. On the study more broadly: The study found patients and healthy donors alike in age, gender and cell yields. Findings and limits, study-wide: Within the patient group, naive, central memory and Treg TCRB repertoires appeared more similar to each other than within healthy donors. Researchers report that Type 1 diabetes patients had moderately but significantly shorter TCRB CDR3s across all four CD4+ subsets.

The CDR3 runs to 12 residues. Trimming removed 2 bases from V and 6 bases from J, with 8 bases in between. Germline V gene data show CDR1 as GTSNPN and CDR2 as SVGIG (reference sequence). Expressed TCRB transcripts got sequenced, as all isolated RNA was reverse transcribed. Sequenced by immunoSEQ multiplex PCR; TCRdb stores in-frame clones only, minus some. The repertoire has approximately 240,000 clones, 16% of them found once; the top ten carry 0.065% to 0.1%. On average, the one heparinised blood draw given by each donor was 90 to 150 mL. By way of CD45RO/CCR7/CD25/CD127/CD95/CD27, the CD4+ regulatory, stem cell-like memory, central memory and naive cells were sorted. This clone was seen a handful of times. The target antigen is unknown.

The TCR sequence derives from a man aged 25-45 years with type 1 diabetes. Material: naive CD4+ T cells from blood. The chain employs TRBV30 and TRBJ2-4; D ambiguous. DNA for the CDR3: TGTGCCTGGAGTCTCGGATCAAACATTCAGTACTTC. Translation gives CAWSLGSNIQYF. The full variable domain, in which reference TRBV30 and TRBJ2-4 provide the parts outside the CDR3, is SQTIHQWPATLVQPVGSPLSLECTVEGTSNPNLYWYRQAAGRGLQLLFYSVGIGQISSEVPQNLSASRPQDRQFILSSKKLLLSDSGFYLCAWSLGSNIQYFGAGTRLSVL.